This T cell receptor beta chain was identified in a study of blood T cell repertoires in COVID-19. Background on the study: Whether acute or convalescent, the COVID-19 samples came from the United States, Italy and Spain. Nucleic acid was either cDNA or gDNA, and it came from T cells, B-cell-depleted T cells, or PBMCs.

As processed by the authors: Estimation of nucleated cell counts relied on the amplification of reference gene primers. Measured with immunoSEQ multiplex PCR; TCRdb has only the in-frame clones, and not every one. The V and J calls and clone size come from that table; D and trimming were worked out from the DNA. The repertoire has over 100,000 clones, roughly 75% of them found once; the top ten carry 3.5% to 5%. This CDR3 comprises 14 residues. Trimming took 3 bases from V and 2 from J; bases not matched to a gene: 4. Germline V CDR1 and CDR2: DFQATT, SNEGSKA (reference sequence). This chain links TRBV20-1 with TRBJ2-7, with 10 positions matching TRBD1. The clonotype originates from a human donor in a cohort sampled during active or convalescent COVID-19. Source material: peripheral blood. CDR3 nucleotides: TGCAGTGCTAGTCAGACAGGGGGCACCTACGAGCAGTACTTC. Its translation is CSASQTGGTYEQYF.